What follows describes a single T cell receptor beta chain. No antigen is known for it. The source of the sample is a study of OX40 agonist ivuxolimab in advanced cancers. Across the study: Six ivuxolimab dose levels, 0.01 to 10 mg/kg, were given intravenously every 2 weeks. Participants could have had prior anti-PD-1, anti-PD-L1 or anti-CTLA-4 therapy, and approximately 40% had some. Study outcomes and limitations: CD4+ and CD8+ blood T cells expanded clonally by week 6 at 0.1 to 3.0 mg/kg.

It was autoimmune disease history or systemic immunosuppression that excluded patients. Repertoires were generated with immunoSEQ multiplex PCR, while TCRdb's copy carries only in-frame clones and drops some. The data contain 65,000 to 90,000 clones, roughly 88% of them singletons. Germline-derived CDR1 and CDR2 are MNHEY and SMNVEV (reference sequence). This CDR3 spans 13 amino acids. Trimming cost V 7 bases and J 6 bases, with 16 bases left between them. This TCR derives from an adult with an advanced solid tumor such as melanoma, head and neck, liver or kidney cancer. The V and J genes are TRBV27 and TRBJ2-7, with no clear D. Sequenced here: CD4+ or CD8+ T cells sorted from blood, sampled in a trial of the OX40 agonist ivuxolimab. CDR3 protein: CASKLQGSREQYF. The CDR3 nucleotides read TGTGCCAGCAAACTACAAGGTAGCCGCGAGCAGTACTTC.